This paragraph reports one T cell receptor (beta chain). Libraries were prepared by immunoSEQ multiplex PCR; TCRdb keeps only in-frame clonotypes and omits some of them. This sample has tens of thousands of clones, with roughly 90% found just once. This entry is derived from a study of T cell changes during pregnancy in multiple sclerosis. Per germline, CDR1 KGHSH and CDR2 LQKENI. The CDR3 length is 15 residues. Deletions cut 3 bases from V and 5 bases from J, with 16 bases between. The receptor comes from a female donor with multiple sclerosis, enrolled in a pregnancy study. The chain is built from TRBV18 and TRBJ2-5, with D possibly TRBD1 on 6 matching bases. The source material was CD4+ T cells from peripheral blood mononuclear cells, sampled in the first trimester of pregnancy. The CDR3 nucleotides read TGTGCCAGCTCACCTTTACAGGGATTGAGGGAGACCCAGTACTTC. This codes for CASSPLQGLRETQYF.